This T cell receptor beta chain was recorded in a study of shared clonotypes between healthy human individuals (dated by TCRdb to the early 2020s). In terms of the full investigation: The cohort included a few men and two women between 18 and 49 years of age. To increase sequencing depth and limit assay-specific biases, different laboratories used diverse techniques to prepare libraries and sequence TCR repertoires. Leukapheresis yielded between about 0.85 and 9.5 billion PBMCs per donor. For each donor, CD4 naive and CD4 memory were each run on three plates, CD8 naive on two plates, and CD8 memory on one plate. To estimate repertoire size and how much clonotypes are shared between individuals, the study performed deep sequencing of blood TCR repertoires from about 5 healthy adults. Findings and caveats that apply to the study as a whole: Rarefaction of sorted-subset datasets indicated incomplete sequencing despite the large sequencing depth. Because the study included only a small number of donors, the genetic and exposure-history diversity represented was limited. Only blood was sampled, and tissue TCR repertoires likely differ from those in blood. Larger estimated clonotype richness was generally found for naive subsets than for memory subsets. Compared with non-shared clonotypes, the clonotypes found in all four sorted-subset donors had higher generation probabilities. Pairwise subsampling indicated that sequencing depth was expected to affect the degree of clonotype sharing among donors. Roughly 5% of naive CD4, 3% to 4% of naive CD8, approximately 2.2% of memory CD4, and more than 0.35% of memory CD8 clonotypes were shared across several donors.

Using the deep immunoSEQ assay, TCR CDR3 regions were amplified from genomic DNA by multiplex PCR. Extracted genomic DNA from each cell subset was spread evenly across all wells of several immunoSEQ 96-well plates, with each plate serving as a replicate. For sorted subsets, approximately 0.2 ug of genomic DNA, equivalent to 25,000 to 35,000 T cell genomes, went into each replicate PCR. Purified libraries were measured with a Qubit 3.0 fluorometer, size-checked on a Bioanalyzer 2100, and measured again with the KAPA Library Quantification kit. Each immunoSEQ 96-well plate was sequenced on its own single-read 150-cycle Illumina NextSeq 550 flow cell. As for how the authors treated the data: Because the immunoSEQ output held only junctional sequences and lacked quality scores, the filtering could not match the filtering applied to full-length reads. Sequences were annotated with PyIR, a Python wrapper for IgBLAST v1.9, using IMGT germline references to assign V/J genes and CDR3. Reads with weak V/J assignments (E-value above 1e-6), missing CDR3, stop codons, out-of-frame junctions, or ambiguous translated residues were removed. V3J clonotypes were defined as sequences sharing the same inferred V gene, J gene, and CDR3 amino acid sequence. Percentage overlap between repertoires was computed as shared unique clonotypes divided by the size of the smaller repertoire. Three approaches were used to assess repertoire richness: RTK rarefaction, the Chao1 estimator, and Recon v2.1 estimates of unobserved clonotypes. For all TCRbeta clonotypes obtained by the gDNA method from four donors, generation probabilities were computed with OLGA. Entries here come from immuneACCESS through TCRdb and include only in-frame sequences with V and J called. Some clones fail to appear in such tables; in the studies checked, an unresolved V gene covers under half of the shortfall, and the cause of the remainder is unknown. Clone size and the V and J calls come from that table; the DNA yielded D and trimming. For this sample there are approximately 2,300,000 clones; about 90% appear just once. Clones ranked in the top ten supply around 0.38% of the sample.

V and J are trimmed by 3 bases and 8 bases, and the gene matches miss 7 bases of the junction. From cysteine to phenylalanine, the CDR3 is 15 amino acids long. The kept DNA is CDR3 alone, 45 bases in frame from the first base. As encoded in the germline V gene, CDR1 is MDHEN while CDR2 is SYDVKM. As for this clone: Which antigen it targets is not known. No clone much larger than this one lies a single base away; base qualities are absent.

The donors were healthy, HIV-negative adults with no recently reported acute infections or vaccinations. All donors were Caucasian adults living in Nashville, Tennessee, USA. CD4+ T cells were enriched by magnetic negative selection; naive cells were then positively selected on CD45RA, and the negative fraction formed the memory subset. Blood was obtained by leukapheresis, after which PBMCs were separated by Ficoll-Histopaque density gradient centrifugation and cryopreserved in liquid nitrogen vapor phase. Analytical flow cytometry was used to check the purity and quantity of every magnetically sorted T cell population. From each sorted fraction, genomic DNA was isolated and quantified by UV absorbance on a Nanodrop 2000c.

This clonotype originated in a man aged 18-30 years in good health. Some clones in this sample may be carry-over from other donors' samples. The rearrangement combines TRBV28 with TRBJ2-1, with 10 central nucleotides matching TRBD2. The specimen was naive CD4+ T cells from PBMCs. Taken with the paper, the label for cell subset or site translates to: CD45RA+ positively selected. CDR3 sequence: CASSFPSSGSHEQFF. The bases read TGTGCCAGCAGTTTTCCGTCTAGCGGGAGCCATGAGCAGTTCTTC. With all but the CDR3 taken from the reference TRBV28 and TRBJ2-1 genes, the full variable domain is: DVKVTQSSRYLVKRTGEKVFLECVQDMDHENMFWYRQDPGLGLRLIYFSYDVKMKEKGDIPEGYSVSREKKERFSLILESASTNQTSMYLCASSFPSSGSHEQFFGPGTRLTVL.